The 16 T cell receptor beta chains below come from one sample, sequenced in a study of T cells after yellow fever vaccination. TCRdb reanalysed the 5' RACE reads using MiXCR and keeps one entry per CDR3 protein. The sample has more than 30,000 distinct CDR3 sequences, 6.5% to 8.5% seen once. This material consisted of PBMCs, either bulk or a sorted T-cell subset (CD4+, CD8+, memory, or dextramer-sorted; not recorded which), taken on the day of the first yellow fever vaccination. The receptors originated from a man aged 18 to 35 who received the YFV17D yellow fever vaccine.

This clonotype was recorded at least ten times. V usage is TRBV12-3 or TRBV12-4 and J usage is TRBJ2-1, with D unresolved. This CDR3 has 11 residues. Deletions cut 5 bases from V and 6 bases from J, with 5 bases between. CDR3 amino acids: CASSQFNEQFF. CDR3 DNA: TGTGCCAGCAGTCAATTCAATGAGCAGTTCTTC.

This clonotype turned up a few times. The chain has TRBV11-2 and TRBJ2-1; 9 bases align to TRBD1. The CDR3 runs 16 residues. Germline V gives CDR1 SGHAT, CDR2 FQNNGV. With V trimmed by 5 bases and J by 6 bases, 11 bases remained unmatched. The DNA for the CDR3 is TGTGCCAGCAGCCCAGGCCCCGGGACAGGGCTCAATGAGCAGTTCTTC. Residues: CASSPGPGTGLNEQFF.

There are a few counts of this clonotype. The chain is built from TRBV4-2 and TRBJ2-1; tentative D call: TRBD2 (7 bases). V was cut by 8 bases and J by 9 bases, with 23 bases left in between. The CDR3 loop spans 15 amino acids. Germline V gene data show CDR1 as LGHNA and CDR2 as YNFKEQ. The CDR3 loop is CASSALGGLGGEQFF. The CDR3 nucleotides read TGTGCCAGCTCAGCTTTGGGGGGGCTCGGTGGTGAGCAGTTCTTC.

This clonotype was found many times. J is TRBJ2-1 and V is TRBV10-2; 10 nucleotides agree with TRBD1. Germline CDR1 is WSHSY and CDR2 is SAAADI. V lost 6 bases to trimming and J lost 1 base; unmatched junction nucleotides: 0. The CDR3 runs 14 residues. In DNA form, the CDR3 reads TGCGCCAGCAGGGACAGGGGGTCCTACAATGAGCAGTTCTTC. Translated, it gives CASRDRGSYNEQFF.

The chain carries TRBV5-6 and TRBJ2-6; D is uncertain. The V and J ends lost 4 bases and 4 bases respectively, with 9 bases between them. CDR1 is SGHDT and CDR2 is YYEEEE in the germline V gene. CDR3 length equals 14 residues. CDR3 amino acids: CASSPVVGANVLTF. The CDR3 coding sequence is TGTGCCAGCAGCCCTGTTGTGGGGGCCAACGTCCTGACTTTC. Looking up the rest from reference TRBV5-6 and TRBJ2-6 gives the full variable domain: DAGVTQSPTHLIKTRGQQVTLRCSPKSGHDTVSWYQQALGQGPQFIFQYYEEEERQRGNFPDRFSGHQFPNYSSELNVNALLLGDSALYLCASSPVVGANVLTFGAGSRLTVL.

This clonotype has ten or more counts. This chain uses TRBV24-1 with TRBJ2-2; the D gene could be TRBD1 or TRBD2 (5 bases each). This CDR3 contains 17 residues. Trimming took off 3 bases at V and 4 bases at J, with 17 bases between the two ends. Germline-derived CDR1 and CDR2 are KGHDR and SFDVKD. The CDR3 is CATSDTFYAGSTGELFF. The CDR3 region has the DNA TGTGCCACCAGTGATACATTTTACGCAGGGAGCACCGGGGAGCTGTTTTTT.

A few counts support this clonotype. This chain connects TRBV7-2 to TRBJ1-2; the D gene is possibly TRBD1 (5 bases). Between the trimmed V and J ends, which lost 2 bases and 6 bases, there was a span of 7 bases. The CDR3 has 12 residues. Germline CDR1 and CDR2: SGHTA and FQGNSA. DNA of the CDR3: TGTGCCAGCAGCTTATGGGGGGATGGCTACACCTTC. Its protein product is CASSLWGDGYTF. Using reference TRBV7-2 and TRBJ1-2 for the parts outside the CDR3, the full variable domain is GAGVSQSPSNKVTEKGKDVELRCDPISGHTALYWYRQSLGQGLEFLIYFQGNSAPDKSGLPSDRFSAERTGGSVSTLTIQRTQQEDSAVYLCASSLWGDGYTFGSGTRLTVV.

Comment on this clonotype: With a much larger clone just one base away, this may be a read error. The CDR3 is CASSLNAESLLHF. CDR3 DNA: TGTGCCAGCAGTTTAAACGCAGAGTCACTCCTCCACTTT. This chain joins TRBV27 and TRBJ1-6; no clear D. The CDR3 has 13 amino acids. The germline CDR1 and CDR2 sequences are MNHEY and SMNVEV (reference sequence).

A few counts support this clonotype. In DNA, the CDR3 is TGTGCCAGCAGTTTAAACCCCCTCTATGGCTACACCTTC. Its protein is CASSLNPLYGYTF. This chain links TRBV27 with TRBJ1-2; D is uncertain. Germline values: CDR1 MNHEY, CDR2 SMNVEV (reference sequence). The CDR3 is made up of 13 amino acids. V lost 2 bases and J 4 bases, leaving 8 bases between the germline ends.

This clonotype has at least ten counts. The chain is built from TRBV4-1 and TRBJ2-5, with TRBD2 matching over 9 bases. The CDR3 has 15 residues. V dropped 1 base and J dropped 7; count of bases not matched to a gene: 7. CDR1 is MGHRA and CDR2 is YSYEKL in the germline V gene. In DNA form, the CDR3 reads TGCGCCAGCAGCCAAGGTGGCGGGGGGGTCTGGACCCAGTACTTC. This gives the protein CASSQGGGGVWTQYF.

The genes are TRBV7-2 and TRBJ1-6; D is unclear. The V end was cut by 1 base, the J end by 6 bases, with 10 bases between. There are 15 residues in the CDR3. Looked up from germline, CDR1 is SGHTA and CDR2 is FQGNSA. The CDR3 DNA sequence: TGTGCCAGCAGCTTAGGCACAAGGATTAATTCACCCCTCCACTTT. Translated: CASSLGTRINSPLHF.

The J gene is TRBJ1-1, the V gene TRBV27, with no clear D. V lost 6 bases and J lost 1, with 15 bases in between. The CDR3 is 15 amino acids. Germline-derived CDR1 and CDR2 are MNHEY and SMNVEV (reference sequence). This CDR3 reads CASRTHLGRNTEAFF. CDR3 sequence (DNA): TGTGCCAGCAGGACTCACTTAGGGCGGAACACTGAAGCTTTCTTT.

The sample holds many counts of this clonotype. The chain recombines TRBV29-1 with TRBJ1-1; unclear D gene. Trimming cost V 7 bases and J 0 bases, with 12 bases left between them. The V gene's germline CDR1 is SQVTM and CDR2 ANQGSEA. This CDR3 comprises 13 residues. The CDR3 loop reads CSARPGVNTEAFF. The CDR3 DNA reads TGCAGCGCTCGTCCAGGAGTGAACACTGAAGCTTTCTTT.

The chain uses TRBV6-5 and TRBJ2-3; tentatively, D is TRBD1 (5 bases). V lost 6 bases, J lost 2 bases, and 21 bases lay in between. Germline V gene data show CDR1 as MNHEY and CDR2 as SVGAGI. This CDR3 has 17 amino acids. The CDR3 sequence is CASSSRQGKVDTDTQYF. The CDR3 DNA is TGTGCCAGCAGCTCTCGGCAGGGAAAAGTGGACACAGATACGCAGTATTTT.

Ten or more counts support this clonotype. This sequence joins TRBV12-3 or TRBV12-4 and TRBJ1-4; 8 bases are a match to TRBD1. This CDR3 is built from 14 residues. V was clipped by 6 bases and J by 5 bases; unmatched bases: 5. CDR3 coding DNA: TGTGCCAGCAGCCCCAGGGGGCGGAATGAAAAACTGTTTTTT. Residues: CASSPRGRNEKLFF.

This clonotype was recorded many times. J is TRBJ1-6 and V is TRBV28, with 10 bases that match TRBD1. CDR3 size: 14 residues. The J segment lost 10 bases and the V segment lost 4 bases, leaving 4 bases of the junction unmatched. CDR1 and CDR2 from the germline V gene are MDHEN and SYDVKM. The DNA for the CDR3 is TGTGCCAGCAGTTCGGACAGGGGGAGGTCACCCCTCCACTTT. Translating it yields CASSSDRGRSPLHF.